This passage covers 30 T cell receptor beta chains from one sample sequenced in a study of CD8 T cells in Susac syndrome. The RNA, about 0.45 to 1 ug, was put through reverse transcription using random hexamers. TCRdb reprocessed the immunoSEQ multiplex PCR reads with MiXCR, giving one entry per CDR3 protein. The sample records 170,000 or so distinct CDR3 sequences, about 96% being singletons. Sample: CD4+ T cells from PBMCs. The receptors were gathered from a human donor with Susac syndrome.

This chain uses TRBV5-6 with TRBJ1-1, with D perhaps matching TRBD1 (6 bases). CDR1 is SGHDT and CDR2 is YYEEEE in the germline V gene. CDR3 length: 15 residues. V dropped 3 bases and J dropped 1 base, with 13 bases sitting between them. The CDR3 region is CASSSWDTANTEAFF. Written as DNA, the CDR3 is TGTGCCAGCAGCTCCTGGGACACGGCGAACACTGAAGCTTTCTTT.

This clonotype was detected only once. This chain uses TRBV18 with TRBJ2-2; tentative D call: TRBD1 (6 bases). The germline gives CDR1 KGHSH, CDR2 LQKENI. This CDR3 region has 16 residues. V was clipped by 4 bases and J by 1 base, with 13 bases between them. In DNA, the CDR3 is TGTGCCAGCTCACTAACCGGGACAAGGAACACCGGGGAGCTGTTTTTT. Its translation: CASSLTGTRNTGELFF.

CDR3 amino acids: CASKVAVSYEQYF. The CDR3 nucleotides are TGTGCCAGCAAGGTGGCAGTTTCCTACGAGCAGTACTTC. V usage is TRBV6-5 and J usage is TRBJ2-7; D gene uncertain. The CDR3 consists of 13 residues. Germline V gene lookup returns CDR1 MNHEY and CDR2 SVGAGI. Trimming shortened V by 7 bases and J by 1 base, and 11 bases separated the two germline ends.

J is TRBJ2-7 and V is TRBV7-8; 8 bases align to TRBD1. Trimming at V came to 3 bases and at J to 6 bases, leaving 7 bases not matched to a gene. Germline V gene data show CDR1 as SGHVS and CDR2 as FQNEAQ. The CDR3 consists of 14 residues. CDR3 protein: CASSFQGQGSEQYV. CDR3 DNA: TGTGCCAGCAGCTTCCAAGGACAGGGCAGCGAGCAGTACGTC.

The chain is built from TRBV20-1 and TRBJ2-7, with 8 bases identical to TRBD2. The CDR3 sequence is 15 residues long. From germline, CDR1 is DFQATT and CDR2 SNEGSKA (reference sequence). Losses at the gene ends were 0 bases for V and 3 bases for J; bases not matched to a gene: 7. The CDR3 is CSARDRGTSRYEQYF. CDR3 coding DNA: TGCAGTGCTAGAGATCGCGGGACTAGTCGCTACGAGCAGTACTTC.

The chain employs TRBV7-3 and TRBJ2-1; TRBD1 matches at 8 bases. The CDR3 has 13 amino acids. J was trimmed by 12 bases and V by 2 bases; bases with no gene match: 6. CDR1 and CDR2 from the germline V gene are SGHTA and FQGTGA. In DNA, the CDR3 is TGTGCCAGCAGCTTAGACCCCGGACAGGGGCAGTTCTTC. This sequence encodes CASSLDPGQGQFF.

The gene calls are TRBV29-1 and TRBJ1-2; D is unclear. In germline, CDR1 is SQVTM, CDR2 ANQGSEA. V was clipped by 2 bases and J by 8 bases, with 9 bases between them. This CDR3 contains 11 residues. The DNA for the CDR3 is TGCAGCGTTGAAATTTCCCAAGGCTACACCTTC. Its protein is CSVEISQGYTF.

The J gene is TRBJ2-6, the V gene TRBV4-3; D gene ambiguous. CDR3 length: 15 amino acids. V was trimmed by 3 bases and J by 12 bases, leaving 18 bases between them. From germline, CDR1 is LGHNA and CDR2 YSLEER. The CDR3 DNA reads TGCGCCAGCAGCCAGACGTGGGGTGAAGAGAGCGTCCTGACTTTC. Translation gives CASSQTWGEESVLTF.

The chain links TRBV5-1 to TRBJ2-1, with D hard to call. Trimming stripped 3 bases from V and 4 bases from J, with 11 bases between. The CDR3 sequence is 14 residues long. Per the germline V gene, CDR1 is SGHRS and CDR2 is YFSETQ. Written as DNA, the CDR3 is TGCGCCAGCAGCTCTGGGCTTGAGTACAATGAGCAGTTCTTC. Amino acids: CASSSGLEYNEQFF.

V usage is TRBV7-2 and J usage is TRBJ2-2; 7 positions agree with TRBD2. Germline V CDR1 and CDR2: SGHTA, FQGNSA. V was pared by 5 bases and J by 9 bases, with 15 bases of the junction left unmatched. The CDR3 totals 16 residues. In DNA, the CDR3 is TGTGCCAGCAGCCACAGACTAGCCCCCCAAAGTTGGGAGCTGTTTTTT. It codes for CASSHRLAPQSWELFF.

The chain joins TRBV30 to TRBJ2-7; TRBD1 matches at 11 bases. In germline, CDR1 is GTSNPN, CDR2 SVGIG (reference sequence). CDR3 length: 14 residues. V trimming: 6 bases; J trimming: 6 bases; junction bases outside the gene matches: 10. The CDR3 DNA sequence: TGTGCCTGTCAGGGACAGGGGGGTTTAGGCGAGCAGTACTTC. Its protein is CACQGQGGLGEQYF.

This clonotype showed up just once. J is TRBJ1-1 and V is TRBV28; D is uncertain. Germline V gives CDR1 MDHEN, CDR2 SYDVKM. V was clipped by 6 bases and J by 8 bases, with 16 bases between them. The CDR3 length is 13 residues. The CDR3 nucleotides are TGTGCCAGCAGCCCGCGAGGATTATGGGAAGCTTTCTTT. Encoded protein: CASSPRGLWEAFF. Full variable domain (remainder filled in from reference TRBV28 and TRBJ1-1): DVKVTQSSRYLVKRTGEKVFLECVQDMDHENMFWYRQDPGLGLRLIYFSYDVKMKEKGDIPEGYSVSREKKERFSLILESASTNQTSMYLCASSPRGLWEAFFGQGTRLTVV.

The CDR3 nucleotides are TGTGCCAGCAGCCGAATGGGCGCGAACACCGGGGAGCTGTTTTTT. Its protein is CASSRMGANTGELFF. The chain couples TRBV11-2 to TRBJ2-2; D remains unclear. CDR1 SGHAT and CDR2 FQNNGV come from the germline V gene. Trimming removed 5 bases from V and 0 bases from J, with 10 bases in between. CDR3 length: 15 residues.

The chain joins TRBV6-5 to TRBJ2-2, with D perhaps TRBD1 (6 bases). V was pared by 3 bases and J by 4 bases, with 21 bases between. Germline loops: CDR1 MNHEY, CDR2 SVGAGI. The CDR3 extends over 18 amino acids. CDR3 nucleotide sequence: TGTGCCAGCAGTTATCGGGCACAGGGCTTCCCGGGCACCGGGGAGCTGTTTTTT. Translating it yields CASSYRAQGFPGTGELFF.

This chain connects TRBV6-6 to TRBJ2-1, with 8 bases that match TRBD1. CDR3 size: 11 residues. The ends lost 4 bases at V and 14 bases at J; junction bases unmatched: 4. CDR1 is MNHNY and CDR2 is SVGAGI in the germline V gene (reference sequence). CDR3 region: CASSSRQGKFF. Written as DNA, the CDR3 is TGTGCCAGCAGTTCCCGACAGGGGAAGTTCTTC.

The CDR3 bases are TGTGCCAGCAGCCAGGACTACAGGGTAGAGACCCAGTACTTC. This translates into CASSQDYRVETQYF. The chain couples TRBV14 to TRBJ2-5; either TRBD1 or TRBD2 may supply D (6 bases each). CDR1 SGHDN and CDR2 FVKESK come from the germline V gene. The length of the CDR3 is 14 residues. Trimming took off 3 bases at V and 4 bases at J, with 12 bases between the two ends.

This CDR3 reads CASSRTGQGSYTEAFF. CDR3 nucleotide sequence: TGCGCCAGCAGCCGCACGGGACAGGGGTCTTACACTGAAGCTTTCTTT. The chain uses TRBV4-3 and TRBJ1-1; TRBD1 matches at 10 bases. CDR3 length: 16 residues. V trimming: 4 bases; J trimming: 3 bases; junction bases outside the gene matches: 8. CDR1 is LGHNA and CDR2 is YSLEER in the germline V gene.

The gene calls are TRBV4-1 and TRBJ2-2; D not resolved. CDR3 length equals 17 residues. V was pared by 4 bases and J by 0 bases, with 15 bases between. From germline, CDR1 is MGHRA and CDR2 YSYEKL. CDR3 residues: CASSREVDIANTGELFF. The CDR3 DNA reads TGCGCCAGCAGCCGCGAAGTCGACATTGCGAACACCGGGGAGCTGTTTTTT.

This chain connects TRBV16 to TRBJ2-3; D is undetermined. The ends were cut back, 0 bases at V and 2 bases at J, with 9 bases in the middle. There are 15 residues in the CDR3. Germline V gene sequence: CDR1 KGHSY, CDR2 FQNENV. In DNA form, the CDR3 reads TGTGCCAGCAGCCAATCTGGGGTCCTCACAGATACGCAGTATTTT. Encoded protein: CASSQSGVLTDTQYF.

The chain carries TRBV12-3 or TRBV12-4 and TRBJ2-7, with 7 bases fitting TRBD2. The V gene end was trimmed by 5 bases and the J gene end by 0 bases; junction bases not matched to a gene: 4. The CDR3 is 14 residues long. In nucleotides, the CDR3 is TGTGCCAGCAGTACGGGCGGGAGCTCCTACGAGCAGTACTTC. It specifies CASSTGGSSYEQYF.

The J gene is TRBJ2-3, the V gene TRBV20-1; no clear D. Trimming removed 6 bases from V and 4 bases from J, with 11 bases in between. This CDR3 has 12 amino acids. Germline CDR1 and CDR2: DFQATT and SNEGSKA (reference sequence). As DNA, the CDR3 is TGCAGTGCCCTTTACCAGGCAGATACGCAGTATTTT. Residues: CSALYQADTQYF.

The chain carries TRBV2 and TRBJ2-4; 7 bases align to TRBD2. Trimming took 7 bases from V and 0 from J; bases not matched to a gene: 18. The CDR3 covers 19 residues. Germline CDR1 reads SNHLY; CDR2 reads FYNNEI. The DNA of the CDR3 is TGTGCCAGCATATCAGGAAGAGAGCGGGGATCTTTAGCCAAAAACATTCAGTACTTC. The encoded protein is CASISGRERGSLAKNIQYF.

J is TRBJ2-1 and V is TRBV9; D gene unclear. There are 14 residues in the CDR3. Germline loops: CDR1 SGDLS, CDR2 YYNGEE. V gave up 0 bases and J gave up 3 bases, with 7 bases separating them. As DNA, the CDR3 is TGTGCCAGCAGCGTAGAACTGGTCTACAATGAGCAGTTCTTC. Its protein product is CASSVELVYNEQFF.

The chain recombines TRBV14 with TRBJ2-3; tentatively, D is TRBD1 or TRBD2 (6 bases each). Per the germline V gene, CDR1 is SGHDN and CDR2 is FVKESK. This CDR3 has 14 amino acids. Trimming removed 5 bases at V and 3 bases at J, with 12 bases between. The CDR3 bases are TGTGCCAGCAGCAAGGGGGGTATAACAGATACGCAGTATTTT. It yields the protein CASSKGGITDTQYF.

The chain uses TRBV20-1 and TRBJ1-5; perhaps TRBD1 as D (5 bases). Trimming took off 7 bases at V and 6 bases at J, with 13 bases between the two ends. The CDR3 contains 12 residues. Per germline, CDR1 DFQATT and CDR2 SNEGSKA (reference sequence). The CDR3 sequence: CSGGQGGQPQHF. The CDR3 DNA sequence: TGCAGTGGCGGGCAGGGAGGTCAGCCCCAGCATTTT.

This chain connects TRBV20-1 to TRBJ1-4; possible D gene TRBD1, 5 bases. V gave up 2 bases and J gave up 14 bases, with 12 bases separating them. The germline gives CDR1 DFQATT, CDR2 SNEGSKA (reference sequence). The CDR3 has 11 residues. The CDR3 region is CSARSPRVLFF. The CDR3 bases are TGCAGTGCTAGATCTCCCAGGGTTCTGTTTTTT.

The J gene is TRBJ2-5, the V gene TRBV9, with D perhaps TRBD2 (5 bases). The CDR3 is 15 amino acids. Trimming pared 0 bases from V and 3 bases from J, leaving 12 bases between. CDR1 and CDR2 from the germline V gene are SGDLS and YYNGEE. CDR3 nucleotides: TGTGCCAGCAGCGTAGTCGGATCTAGCAAAGAGACCCAGTACTTC. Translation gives CASSVVGSSKETQYF.

CDR3 in amino acids: CSARSAGTDNQPQHF. As DNA, the CDR3 is TGCAGTGCCCGAAGTGCCGGGACAGATAATCAGCCCCAGCATTTT. The chain joins TRBV20-1 to TRBJ1-5, with 7 positions matching TRBD1. The CDR3 totals 15 residues. Trimming took 6 bases from V and 4 from J; bases not matched to a gene: 12. Germline V lookup: CDR1 DFQATT, CDR2 SNEGSKA (reference sequence).

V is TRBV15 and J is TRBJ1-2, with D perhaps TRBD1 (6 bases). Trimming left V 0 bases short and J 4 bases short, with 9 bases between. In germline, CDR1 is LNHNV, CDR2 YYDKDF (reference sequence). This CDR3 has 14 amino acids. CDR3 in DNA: TGTGCCACCAGCAGAGATCAGGGGCCCTATGGCTACACCTTC. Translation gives CATSRDQGPYGYTF. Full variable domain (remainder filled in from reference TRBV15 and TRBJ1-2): DAMVIQNPRYQVTQFGKPVTLSCSQTLNHNVMYWYQQKSSQAPKLLFHYYDKDFNNEADTPDNFQSRRPNTSFCFLDIRSPGLGDTAMYLCATSRDQGPYGYTFGSGTRLTVV.

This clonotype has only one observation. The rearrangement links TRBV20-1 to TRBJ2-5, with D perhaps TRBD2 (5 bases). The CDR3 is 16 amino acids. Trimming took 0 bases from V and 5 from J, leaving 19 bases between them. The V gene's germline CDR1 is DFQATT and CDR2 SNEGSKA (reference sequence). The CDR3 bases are TGCAGTGCTAGAGATGGCGGTTTCAGCTCGGGGGAGACCCAGTACTTC. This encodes CSARDGGFSSGETQYF.